A selection of T cell receptor beta chains follows, all from one sample in a study of cytomegalovirus exposure and HLA in healthy donors. Libraries were prepared by immunoSEQ multiplex PCR; TCRdb keeps only in-frame clonotypes and omits some of them. The sample includes roughly 160,000 clones, approximately 79% of them seen just once. Sequencing was done on a sample of PBMCs. Every receptor here comes from a man aged 45 to 65 in good health and CMV-seropositive. Each CDR3 is given with its conserved first and last residue. D genes are given only for firm matches. Clone size, where shown, is once, few, many, or a class for clones that have expanded.

clone_size	d_call	v_call	j_call	cdr3_nt	cdr3_aa
.	.	TRBV6-1	TRBJ1-4	TGTGCCATCCTCAGGGGCCCCAATGAAAAACTGTTTTTT	CAILRGPNEKLFF
.	.	TRBV11-2	TRBJ1-6	TGTGCCAGCACCCCTGGGCGCTCCTATAATTCACCCCTCCACTTT	CASTPGRSYNSPLHF
.	.	TRBV7-2	TRBJ1-4	TGTGCCAGCAGCCCACCCGACACAGCTTATAATGAAAAACTGTTTTTT	CASSPPDTAYNEKLFF
.	.	TRBV7-8	TRBJ1-1	TGTGCCAGCAGCTTAATTACGTCAGCTGAAGCTTTCTTT	CASSLITSAEAFF
.	TRBD1	TRBV18	TRBJ1-2	TGTGCCAGCTCTCGCGACAGGGTCAACTATGGCTACACCTTC	CASSRDRVNYGYTF
.	TRBD1	TRBV4-1	TRBJ2-7	TGCGCCAGCAGCCAAGGATGGACAGGGGGCTCCTACGAACAGTACTTC	CASSQGWTGGSYEQYF
.	TRBD2	TRBV6-5	TRBJ2-1	TGTGCCAGCAGTACTAGCGGGGGCCACTACAATGAGCAGTTCTTC	CASSTSGGHYNEQFF
.	TRBD1	TRBV19	TRBJ2-3	TGTGCCAGTAGTAAGACAGGGGGCACAGATACGCAGTATTTT	CASSKTGGTDTQYF
.	.	TRBV7-8	TRBJ1-2	TGTGCCAGCAGCTCTAGAAGCAGCTTCTATGGCTACACCTTC	CASSSRSSFYGYTF
.	.	TRBV7-2	TRBJ1-1	TGTGCCAGCCGCACGTCCGGGACTACGGAGAACACTGAAGCTTTCTTT	CASRTSGTTENTEAFF
.	.	TRBV12-1	TRBJ2-7	TGTGCCAGCAGCTTTGCTTTGCGGGGGGACTCCTACGAGCAGTACTTC	CASSFALRGDSYEQYF
.	TRBD1	TRBV9	TRBJ2-2	TGTGCCAGCAGCTTTCGGACAGGGGGCACCGGGGAGCTGTTTTTT	CASSFRTGGTGELFF
.	.	TRBV7-8	TRBJ1-2	TGTGCCAGCAGCTTAAGTCAGGGAGGGGACGGCTACACCTTC	CASSLSQGGDGYTF
.	TRBD1	TRBV2	TRBJ2-2	TGTGCCACGAATCCCAGACAGGGGGCAATAAACACCGGGGAGCTGTTTTTT	CATNPRQGAINTGELFF
few	TRBD1	TRBV28	TRBJ2-6	TGTGCCAGCAGTTCCACAGGGGTCTCTGGGGCCAACGTCCTGACTTTC	CASSSTGVSGANVLTF
few	.	TRBV28	TRBJ1-2	TGTGCCAGCAGTTTTGGGAGGGTTAACTATGGCTACACCTTC	CASSFGRVNYGYTF
.	TRBD1	TRBV7-9	TRBJ2-1	TGTGCCAGCAGACACCGGGACAGGGACCACAATGAGCAGTTCTTC	CASRHRDRDHNEQFF
.	TRBD1	TRBV5-4	TRBJ1-2	TGTGCCAGCAGCAACCGGGACAGGGGCGGTAGGGGCTACACCTTC	CASSNRDRGGRGYTF
.	TRBD1	TRBV27	TRBJ1-1	TGTGCCAGCAGTTTAAGCGGGACAGGTCGCACTGAAGCTTTCTTT	CASSLSGTGRTEAFF
.	.	TRBV28	TRBJ1-5	TGTGCCAGCAGTTTCCGTACAAACCATCAGCCCCAGCATTTT	CASSFRTNHQPQHF
.	.	TRBV25-1	TRBJ1-4	TGTGCCAGCAGCTCTGTACAAGGCGGGGAAAAACTGTTTTTT	CASSSVQGGEKLFF
.	.	TRBV19	TRBJ2-7	TGTGCCAGTAGTACCCAGGGGCGACAAGCCTACGAGCAGTACTTC	CASSTQGRQAYEQYF
.	.	TRBV5-1	TRBJ1-4	TGCGCCAGCAGCTTGATGACAGCAACTAATGAAAAACTGTTTTTT	CASSLMTATNEKLFF
few	.	TRBV7-8	TRBJ2-6	TGTGCCAGCAGCTTAGGGGGCGACCCTGGGGCCAACGTCCTGACTTTC	CASSLGGDPGANVLTF
.	.	TRBV11-1	TRBJ2-6	TGTGCCAGCAGCTTCTCAGGCCACTCTGGGGCCAACGTCCTGACTTTC	CASSFSGHSGANVLTF
.	.	TRBV7-8	TRBJ1-1	TGTGCCAGCAGCTTAGGGGGCGGTGAAGCTTTCTTT	CASSLGGGEAFF
few	TRBD2	TRBV13	TRBJ2-5	TGTGCCAGCAGCTCCCGACTAGCGGGGGGTCAAGAGACCCAGTACTTC	CASSSRLAGGQETQYF
.	.	TRBV19	TRBJ1-3	TGTGCCAGTAGTACGCGGGCCCGGCGGGCAGGAAACACCATATATTTT	CASSTRARRAGNTIYF